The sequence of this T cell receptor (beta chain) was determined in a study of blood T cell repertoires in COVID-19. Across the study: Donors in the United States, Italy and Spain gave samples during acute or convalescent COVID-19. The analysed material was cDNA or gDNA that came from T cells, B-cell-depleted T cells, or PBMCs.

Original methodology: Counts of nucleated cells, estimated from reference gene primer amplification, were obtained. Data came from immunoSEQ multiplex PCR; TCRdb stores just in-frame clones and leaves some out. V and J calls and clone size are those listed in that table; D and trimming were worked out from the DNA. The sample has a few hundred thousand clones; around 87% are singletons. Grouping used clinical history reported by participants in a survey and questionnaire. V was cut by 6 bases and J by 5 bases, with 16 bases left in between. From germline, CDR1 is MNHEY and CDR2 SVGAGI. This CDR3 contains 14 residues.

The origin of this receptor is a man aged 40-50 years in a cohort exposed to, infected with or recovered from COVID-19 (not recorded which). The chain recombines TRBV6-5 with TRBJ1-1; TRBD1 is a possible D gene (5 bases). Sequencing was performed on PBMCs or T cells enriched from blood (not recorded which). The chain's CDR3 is CASSSLGGWTEAFF. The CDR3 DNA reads TGTGCCAGCAGCAGCCTTGGGGGGTGGACTGAAGCTTTCTTT.